This paragraph reports one T cell receptor beta chain. Germline V gene lookup returns CDR1 SGHTS and CDR2 YDEGEE. Losses at the gene ends were 1 base for V and 6 bases for J; bases not matched to a gene: 5. The CDR3 runs 15 residues. Under the authors' procedure: Amplified reference gene primers provided the basis for estimating nucleated cell counts. Measured with immunoSEQ multiplex PCR; TCRdb has only the in-frame clones, and not every one. The DNA was the basis for D and trimming; V, J and clone size are from that table. Among 100,000 or so clones listed, over 80% were seen once. This sample is part of a study of blood T cell repertoires in COVID-19. Study as a whole: The study drew acute and convalescent COVID-19 samples from the United States, Italy and Spain. From T cells, B-cell-depleted T cells, or PBMCs came the material, which was cDNA or gDNA.

The sample was peripheral blood. The clonotype originates from a woman in her 70s with active or convalescent COVID-19. The chain recombines TRBV5-8 with TRBJ1-4; 8 bases align to TRBD1. CDR3 coding DNA: TGTGCCAGCAGCTTGTGGGGGACAGGAGATGAAAAACTGTTTTTT. Protein: CASSLWGTGDEKLFF.